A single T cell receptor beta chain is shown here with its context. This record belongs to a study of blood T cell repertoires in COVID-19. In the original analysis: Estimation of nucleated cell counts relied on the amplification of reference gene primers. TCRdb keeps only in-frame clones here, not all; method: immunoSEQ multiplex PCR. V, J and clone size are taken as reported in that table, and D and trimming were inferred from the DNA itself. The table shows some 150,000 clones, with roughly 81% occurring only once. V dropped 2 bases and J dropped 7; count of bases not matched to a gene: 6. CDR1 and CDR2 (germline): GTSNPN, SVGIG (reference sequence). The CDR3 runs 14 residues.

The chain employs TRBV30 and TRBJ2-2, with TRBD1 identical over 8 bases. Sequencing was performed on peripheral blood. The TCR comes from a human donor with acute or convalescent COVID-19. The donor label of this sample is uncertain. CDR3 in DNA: TGTGCCTGGAGTACGGACAGGGCGGACGGGGAGCTGTTTTTT. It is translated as CAWSTDRADGELFF. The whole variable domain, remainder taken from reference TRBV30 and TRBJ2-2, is SQTIHQWPATLVQPVGSPLSLECTVEGTSNPNLYWYRQAAGRGLQLLFYSVGIGQISSEVPQNLSASRPQDRQFILSSKKLLLSDSGFYLCAWSTDRADGELFFGEGSRLTVL.